This is a list of T cell receptor beta chains from one sample in a study of shared clonotypes between healthy human individuals. Only in-frame clones appear in the TCRdb table, and some are missing; sequencing was by immunoSEQ multiplex PCR. The sample has about 680,000 clones, around 90% seen once; the top ten hold about a quarter. Sequencing used naive CD8+ T cells sorted from blood. These receptor sequences come from a man younger than 45 in good health. Each CDR3 is given with its conserved first and last residue. D genes are given only for firm matches. Some rows have no size entry. The others give once, few or many, or a class for an expanded clone.

clone_size j_call d_call v_call cdr3_aa cdr3_nt
once TRBJ2-6 NA TRBV7-9 CASSSRRGEVEAGANVLTF TGTGCCAGCAGCTCCCGGCGTGGGGAGGTGGAAGCTGGGGCCAACGTCCTGACTTTC
NA TRBJ1-1 TRBD1 TRBV7-9 CASSMTGVEAFF TGTGCCAGCAGCATGACAGGGGTTGAAGCTTTCTTT
once TRBJ2-1 NA TRBV13 CASSHLDALNEQFF TGTGCCAGCAGCCATCTTGACGCGCTCAATGAGCAGTTCTTC
NA TRBJ2-1 NA TRBV28 CASSPTLGPSYNEQFF TGTGCCAGCAGTCCCACCTTGGGGCCTTCCTACAATGAGCAGTTCTTC
few TRBJ2-1 NA TRBV9 CASSLSGYSSYNEQFF TGTGCCAGCAGTTTAAGCGGGTATAGCTCCTACAATGAGCAGTTCTTC
NA TRBJ2-1 TRBD2 TRBV4-2 CASSPPTGRAHNEQFF TGTGCCAGCAGCCCCCCAACCGGGAGGGCCCACAATGAGCAGTTCTTC
NA TRBJ2-7 NA TRBV5-4 CASSLNSGPGEQYF TGTGCCAGCAGCTTGAATAGTGGCCCGGGGGAGCAGTACTTC
few TRBJ2-6 NA TRBV7-9 CASSPKQFSGANVLTF TGTGCCAGCAGCCCTAAACAGTTCTCTGGGGCCAACGTCCTGACTTTC
NA TRBJ2-3 NA TRBV7-2 CASSLSGYTDTQYF TGTGCCAGCAGCTTGTCGGGTTACACAGATACGCAGTATTTT
NA TRBJ2-7 NA TRBV27 CASSLSRSYEQYF TGTGCCAGCAGTTTATCCCGGTCCTACGAGCAGTACTTC
NA TRBJ1-1 NA TRBV19 CASSIGREGTEAFF TGTGCCAGTAGTATAGGGAGGGAAGGAACTGAAGCTTTCTTT
NA TRBJ2-7 TRBD2 TRBV4-3 CASSLIAGDTGEQYF TGCGCCAGCAGCCTCATAGCGGGAGACACTGGCGAGCAGTACTTC
NA TRBJ1-2 NA TRBV7-8 CASSPTGGLWDGYTF TGTGCCAGCAGCCCAACCGGGGGGCTTTGGGATGGCTACACCTTC
NA TRBJ2-2 NA TRBV7-6 CASSEEAVSRTGELFF TGTGCCAGCAGCGAAGAGGCCGTCAGCCGCACCGGGGAGCTGTTTTTT
NA TRBJ2-1 TRBD2 TRBV27 CASSPVAGSYNEQFF TGTGCCAGCAGTCCCGTAGCGGGTTCCTACAATGAGCAGTTCTTC
NA TRBJ2-7 NA TRBV6-6 CASSSVAYEQYF TGTGCCAGCAGTTCGGTAGCCTACGAGCAGTACTTC
NA TRBJ1-4 NA TRBV6-6 CASRVGEKLFF TGTGCCAGCAGGGTTGGGGAAAAACTGTTTTTT
NA TRBJ2-7 NA TRBV5-1 CASSLDGTAYEQYF TGCGCCAGCAGCTTGGATGGCACCGCCTACGAGCAGTACTTC
once TRBJ2-7 TRBD2 TRBV11-2 CASGPGGGYEQYF TGTGCCAGTGGTCCCGGCGGGGGTTACGAGCAGTACTTC
NA TRBJ1-1 NA TRBV10-3 CASSEGGGNTEAFF TGTGCCTCAAGTGAGGGGGGGGGCAACACTGAAGCTTTCTTT
NA TRBJ1-2 NA TRBV6-5 CASRERDYGYTF TGTGCCAGCAGAGAGAGGGACTATGGCTACACCTTC
NA TRBJ2-7 TRBD1 TRBV13 CASSHSGTVSYEQYF TGTGCCAGCAGTCACTCGGGGACAGTCTCCTACGAGCAGTACTTC
NA TRBJ2-7 NA TRBV5-1 CASSSATGNYEQYF TGCGCCAGCAGCTCCGCGACAGGAAACTACGAGCAGTACTTC
NA TRBJ2-3 NA TRBV7-9 CASTALESDADTQYF TGTGCCAGCACCGCGTTAGAGAGTGATGCAGATACGCAGTATTTT
NA TRBJ1-3 NA TRBV21-1 CASSTTAGNTIYF TGTGCCAGCAGCACGACCGCTGGAAACACCATATATTTT
NA TRBJ2-5 NA TRBV7-9 CASSSKGDETQYF TGTGCCAGCAGCTCAAAGGGGGACGAGACCCAGTACTTC
NA TRBJ2-1 NA TRBV10-3 CAIRSDRRLERYNEQFF TGTGCCATCAGATCGGACAGACGACTAGAGCGCTACAATGAGCAGTTCTTC
NA TRBJ2-5 TRBD1 TRBV7-9 CASRDRGRETQYF TGTGCCAGCAGGGACAGGGGACGAGAGACCCAGTACTTC
NA TRBJ1-5 NA TRBV7-8 CASSSYNQPQHF TGTGCCAGCAGCTCGTACAATCAGCCCCAGCATTTT
NA TRBJ2-7 TRBD2 TRBV11-2 CASSANRDYIDEQYF TGTGCCAGCAGCGCGAACCGGGACTATATCGACGAGCAGTACTTC
NA TRBJ1-2 NA TRBV2 CASSEYPVGVDGYTF TGTGCCAGCAGTGAATATCCGGTGGGGGTGGATGGCTACACCTTC
once TRBJ2-1 TRBD2 TRBV4-1 CASSPVAGRVNNEQFF TGCGCCAGCAGCCCCGTAGCGGGGCGAGTAAACAATGAGCAGTTCTTC
NA TRBJ1-4 TRBD1 TRBV6-1 CASRTDREKLFF TGTGCCAGCAGGACGGACAGGGAAAAACTGTTTTTT
NA TRBJ2-7 NA TRBV2 CASSEGGRIVDEQYF TGTGCCAGCAGTGAAGGGGGGAGAATTGTAGACGAGCAGTACTTC
NA TRBJ1-1 TRBD1 TRBV10-2 CASRTGGIGMNTEAFF TGCGCCAGCAGAACAGGGGGCATCGGAATGAACACTGAAGCTTTCTTT
NA TRBJ1-1 NA TRBV11-2 CASSAYLDSQTEAFF TGTGCCAGCAGCGCTTACTTAGACAGCCAAACTGAAGCTTTCTTT
NA TRBJ2-2 NA TRBV15 CATSRGIEAYTGELFF TGTGCCACCAGCAGAGGGATAGAGGCTTACACCGGGGAGCTGTTTTTT
NA TRBJ2-3 TRBD1 TRBV4-1 CASSQEPARDRPTDTQYF TGCGCCAGCAGCCAAGAACCAGCCCGGGACAGGCCCACAGATACGCAGTATTTT
NA TRBJ2-7 NA TRBV28 CASSRPSWEQYF TGTGCCAGCAGTCGACCTTCATGGGAGCAGTACTTC
NA TRBJ1-1 NA TRBV2 CASSAGGNTEAFF TGTGCCAGCAGTGCTGGGGGGAACACTGAAGCTTTCTTT
NA TRBJ1-1 NA TRBV27 CASQGSSYTEAFF TGTGCCAGTCAGGGAAGTTCGTACACTGAAGCTTTCTTT
NA TRBJ2-7 NA TRBV10-3 CAISEVGKGHSYEQYF TGTGCCATCAGTGAAGTGGGGAAGGGACACTCCTACGAGCAGTACTTC
NA TRBJ2-3 NA TRBV21-1 CASTVVLCTDTQYF TGTGCCAGCACAGTGGTTCTGTGCACAGATACGCAGTATTTT
NA TRBJ2-2 TRBD2 TRBV7-7 CASSRSGSDTGELFF TGTGCCAGCAGCCGTAGCGGGAGTGACACCGGGGAGCTGTTTTTT
NA TRBJ2-1 TRBD2 TRBV9 CASSGGGLAGLFEQFF TGTGCCAGCAGCGGCGGAGGACTAGCGGGATTGTTTGAGCAGTTCTTC
NA TRBJ2-7 NA TRBV27 CASSWGGATYEQYF TGTGCCAGCAGTTGGGGGGGGGCCACCTACGAGCAGTACTTC
NA TRBJ2-7 TRBD1 TRBV6-6 CASSGQDPLYEQYF TGTGCCAGCAGCGGACAGGACCCCCTCTACGAGCAGTACTTC
NA TRBJ2-1 TRBD1 TRBV6-1 CASIPGQGYYNEQFF TGTGCCAGCATCCCGGGACAGGGATATTACAATGAGCAGTTCTTC
NA TRBJ1-1 TRBD1 TRBV27 CASSLSGTVNTEAFF TGTGCCAGCAGTTTATCGGGGACAGTGAACACTGAAGCTTTCTTT
NA TRBJ1-1 TRBD1 TRBV7-9 CASSKSGTGGAEAFF TGTGCCAGCAGCAAATCCGGGACAGGGGGCGCCGAAGCTTTCTTT
NA TRBJ2-5 TRBD2 TRBV6-6 CASSLAEETQYF TGTGCCAGCAGTCTAGCGGAAGAGACCCAGTACTTC
NA TRBJ2-3 NA TRBV19 CASSSDTQYF TGTGCCAGTAGCTCAGATACGCAGTATTTT
NA TRBJ2-1 NA TRBV9 CASSDSPRNNEQFF TGTGCCAGCAGCGACTCCCCACGGAACAATGAGCAGTTCTTC
NA TRBJ2-3 NA TRBV28 CASSWGTDTQYF TGTGCCAGCAGTTGGGGGACAGATACGCAGTATTTT
NA TRBJ1-4 NA TRBV4-1 CASSPGGGAENEKLFF TGCGCCAGCAGCCCCGGTGGGGGCGCTGAGAATGAAAAACTGTTTTTT
once TRBJ2-4 NA TRBV7-9 CASSFDFNIQYF TGTGCCAGCAGCTTTGATTTCAACATTCAGTACTTC
NA TRBJ2-7 NA TRBV29-1 CSVESTGTGNEQYF TGCAGCGTTGAAAGCACTGGTACAGGAAACGAGCAGTACTTC